The entry below gives a single TCR beta chain sequence along with its context. The target antigen is unknown. As every portion of the isolated RNA was reverse transcribed, the sequencing read expressed TCRB transcripts. This table comes from immunoSEQ multiplex PCR, and its TCRdb copy is limited to in-frame clones, with some not included. The sample lists about 450,000 clones, 11% occurring once. The germline CDR1 and CDR2 sequences are SGHTA and FQGNSA. The CDR3 has 16 residues. V gave up 3 bases and J gave up 1 base, with 12 bases separating them. The data were taken from a study of beta chain features in type 1 diabetes. For the study at large: There was similarity between patients and healthy donors in age, gender and cell yields. Findings and caveats of the study: Within the patient group, naive, central memory and Treg TCRB repertoires appeared more similar to each other than within healthy donors. Among all four CD4+ subsets, Type 1 diabetes patients had TCRB CDR3s that were moderately but significantly shorter.

CD45RO/CCR7/CD25/CD127/CD95/CD27 separated CD4+ naive, central memory, regulatory and stem cell-like memory cells by sorting. The clonotype originates from a woman aged 18 to 35 in good health. The source material was naive CD4+ T cells from blood. The chain uses TRBV7-2 and TRBJ2-2, with D maybe TRBD2 (5 bases). CDR3 in DNA: TGTGCCAGCAGCTTTCATGCTAGCTTGAACACCGGGGAGCTGTTTTTT. This gives the protein CASSFHASLNTGELFF.